The 27 T cell receptor beta chains below all came from one sample that was sequenced in a study of blood T cell repertoires in COVID-19. The protocol was immunoSEQ multiplex PCR, while the TCRdb copy is restricted to in-frame clones and leaves out a portion. The sample lists about 280,000 clones, roughly 90% occurring once. The sequenced sample was peripheral blood. Source of these receptors: a man aged 50 to 59 with acute or convalescent COVID-19.

The chain links TRBV29-1 to TRBJ1-2, with D unclear. V was clipped by 6 bases and J by 0 bases, with 5 bases between them. This CDR3 is built from 11 residues. Per germline, CDR1 SQVTM and CDR2 ANQGSEA. The CDR3 loop is CSVLTNYGYTF. CDR3 DNA sequence: TGCAGCGTCCTTACTAACTATGGCTACACCTTC.

In DNA form, the CDR3 reads TGTGCCATCAGTGAGTCCTCAGGGACTGGCAATGAGCAGTTCTTC. Protein product: CAISESSGTGNEQFF. The gene calls are TRBV10-3 and TRBJ2-1, with D perhaps TRBD2 (6 bases). The CDR3 runs to 15 residues. V was clipped by 0 bases and J by 6 bases, with 12 bases between them. Per germline, CDR1 ENHRY and CDR2 SYGVKD.

The chain combines TRBV7-2 with TRBJ1-2; possible D gene TRBD1, 5 bases. The CDR3 has 15 amino acids. Between the trimmed V and J ends, which lost 2 bases and 6 bases, there was a span of 16 bases. Germline V gene lookup returns CDR1 SGHTA and CDR2 FQGNSA. CDR3 sequence (DNA): TGTGCCAGCAGCTTAAGGGGCAGCTTGGGGAATGGCTACACCTTC. It specifies CASSLRGSLGNGYTF.

The chain has TRBV18 and TRBJ1-1; 9 bases are a match to TRBD1. The junction had 2 bases not matched to a gene; V was cut back by 3 bases and J by 0 bases. The V gene's germline CDR1 is KGHSH and CDR2 LQKENI. The CDR3 is 15 residues long. The CDR3 sequence is CASSPGQGVNTEAFF. The CDR3 nucleotides are TGTGCCAGCTCACCGGGACAGGGAGTGAACACTGAAGCTTTCTTT.

The chain joins TRBV14 to TRBJ2-2; 8 bases line up with TRBD2. Trimming removed 5 bases from V and 4 bases from J; junction bases left unmatched: 6. CDR1 SGHDN and CDR2 FVKESK come from the germline V gene. The CDR3 contains 15 residues. CDR3 amino acids: CASSYGRGPTGELFF. CDR3 coding DNA: TGTGCCAGCAGCTACGGGAGGGGACCCACCGGGGAGCTGTTTTTT.

The CDR3 sequence: CASTYRGYGTDTQYF. The CDR3 DNA reads TGTGCCAGCACATACAGGGGGTATGGCACAGATACGCAGTATTTT. The rearrangement links TRBV27 to TRBJ2-3; 8 nucleotides line up with TRBD1. Trimming at V came to 7 bases and at J to 1 base, leaving 7 bases not matched to a gene. The germline V gene has CDR1 MNHEY and CDR2 SMNVEV (reference sequence). The length of the CDR3 is 15 residues.

In regard to this clone: Other nucleotide sequences in the sample specify the same CDR3. This sequence joins TRBV3-1 (or the pseudogene TRBV3-2) and TRBJ1-1; D is undetermined. CDR1 is LGHDT and CDR2 is YNNKEL in the germline V gene (reference sequence). Trimming pared 1 base from V and 2 bases from J, leaving 5 bases between. CDR3 length: 13 residues. The CDR3 loop reads CASSQGGNTEAFF. CDR3 nucleotide sequence: TGTGCCAGCAGCCAAGGAGGTAACACTGAAGCTTTCTTT.

The chain links TRBV4-2 to TRBJ2-5, with D perhaps TRBD2 (7 bases). CDR3 length: 17 residues. V was clipped by 1 base and J by 1 base, with 16 bases between them. Germline CDR1 is LGHNA and CDR2 is YNFKEQ. This chain's CDR3 is CASSQGGAAGSQETQYF. Written as DNA, the CDR3 is TGTGCCAGCAGCCAAGGGGGGGCAGCGGGGTCCCAAGAGACCCAGTACTTC.

The chain recombines TRBV5-6 with TRBJ1-1; TRBD1 matches at 7 bases. This CDR3 has 16 residues. From germline, CDR1 is SGHDT and CDR2 YYEEEE. With V trimmed by 0 bases and J by 2 bases, 7 bases remained unmatched. Here the CDR3 reads CASSLDRGVVNTEAFF. DNA for the CDR3: TGTGCCAGCAGCTTGGACAGGGGAGTAGTAAACACTGAAGCTTTCTTT.

V usage is TRBV5-1 and J usage is TRBJ2-7; weak D call: TRBD2 (5 bases). The CDR3 is made up of 14 amino acids. Germline V gives CDR1 SGHRS, CDR2 YFSETQ. V was cut by 1 base and J by 0 bases, with 8 bases left in between. The CDR3 nucleotides read TGCGCCAGCAGCTTGCAGCGGACCTCCTACGAGCAGTACTTC. Translating it yields CASSLQRTSYEQYF.

The chain employs TRBV15 and TRBJ1-6, with D possibly TRBD1 on 6 matching bases. The CDR3 runs 16 residues. The V and J ends lost 0 bases and 5 bases respectively, with 11 bases between them. In germline, CDR1 is LNHNV, CDR2 YYDKDF (reference sequence). CDR3 residues: CATSREIGGNNSPLHF. CDR3 nucleotide sequence: TGTGCCACCAGCAGAGAAATTGGGGGCAATAATTCACCCCTCCACTTT.

The chain is built from TRBV5-1 and TRBJ1-6; TRBD1 aligns across 12 bases. The trim removed 4 bases at V and 5 bases at J, leaving 7 bases unmatched. The CDR3 covers 17 residues. The germline gives CDR1 SGHRS, CDR2 YFSETQ. The CDR3 here is CASSTLGTGGNNSPLHF. CDR3 in DNA: TGCGCCAGCAGCACCCTCGGGACAGGGGGCAATAATTCACCCCTCCACTTT.

The chain links TRBV5-1 to TRBJ2-7; 7 bases fit TRBD2. The length of the CDR3 is 12 residues. V gave up 2 bases and J gave up 6 bases; unmatched junction bases: 2. The germline CDR1 and CDR2 sequences are SGHRS and YFSETQ. The CDR3 loop reads CASSFGRAEQYF. CDR3 nucleotide sequence: TGCGCCAGCAGCTTTGGGAGGGCCGAGCAGTACTTC.

The rearrangement uses TRBV25-1 and TRBJ2-1; D is possibly TRBD1 (6 bases). V shed 4 bases and J shed 4 bases, with 8 bases lying between them. The CDR3 consists of 13 residues. Germline V gives CDR1 MGHDK, CDR2 SYGVNS. The CDR3 sequence is CASSADRYNEQFF. The CDR3 region has the DNA TGTGCCAGCAGTGCGGACAGATACAATGAGCAGTTCTTC.

This chain joins TRBV9 and TRBJ2-5, with unresolved D. Trimming removed 4 bases at V and 1 base at J, with 23 bases between. Germline values: CDR1 SGDLS, CDR2 YYNGEE. CDR3 length equals 18 residues. The CDR3 sequence: CASSPYSRRVSSQETQYF. The CDR3 nucleotides read TGTGCCAGCAGCCCGTACTCACGCCGGGTCTCTTCCCAAGAGACCCAGTACTTC.

The genes are TRBV18 and TRBJ2-2, with D maybe TRBD1 (6 bases). The CDR3 spans 20 residues. The V and J ends lost 0 bases and 6 bases respectively, with 26 bases between them. Germline-derived CDR1 and CDR2 are KGHSH and LQKENI. As DNA, the CDR3 is TGTGCCAGCTCACCACCGAAACGTTTTGGCAGGGGCGTAAGTGCCGGGGAGCTGTTTTTT. Amino acids: CASSPPKRFGRGVSAGELFF.

This chain connects TRBV27 to TRBJ1-2; 8 bases fit TRBD1. This CDR3 is 14 amino acids long. Trimming cost V 7 bases and J 6 bases; bases outside gene matches: 10. CDR1 is MNHEY, CDR2 SMNVEV, per germline (reference sequence). The CDR3 DNA follows: TGTGCCAGCACCCGGACAGGGTGGTCGGATGGCTACACCTTC. Translated, it gives CASTRTGWSDGYTF.

The chain recombines TRBV15 with TRBJ2-7; D is unclear. Per the germline V gene, CDR1 is LNHNV and CDR2 is YYDKDF (reference sequence). The CDR3 is 15 amino acids. The ends were cut back, 5 bases at V and 1 base at J, with 15 bases in the middle. The CDR3 loop is CATSGDLVTSYEQYF. The CDR3, as DNA: TGTGCCACCAGCGGCGACTTAGTTACGTCCTACGAGCAGTACTTC.

A note on this clone: This CDR3 is also generated by other DNA sequences in the sample. This chain joins TRBV11-3 and TRBJ2-7; D perhaps matches TRBD2 (6 bases). V shed 3 bases and J shed 4 bases, with 10 bases lying between them. CDR3 size: 13 residues. Germline CDR1 is SGHNT and CDR2 is YENEEA. In DNA form, the CDR3 reads TGTGCCAGCAGCTTGGGGGGAACATACGAGCAGTACTTC. It specifies CASSLGGTYEQYF.

The chain is built from TRBV6-1 and TRBJ1-4; D perhaps matches TRBD1 (5 bases). This CDR3 has 14 amino acids. V was trimmed by 3 bases and J by 12 bases, leaving 17 bases between them. CDR1 and CDR2 (germline): MNHNS, SASEGT. The CDR3 loop is CASSEMAGKMELFF. DNA for the CDR3: TGTGCCAGCAGTGAGATGGCAGGGAAGATGGAACTGTTTTTT.

This clone has just a few counts. The chain has TRBV5-1 and TRBJ2-7; TRBD1 aligns across 9 bases. CDR3 size: 16 residues. CDR1 is SGHRS and CDR2 is YFSETQ in the germline V gene. V trimming: 0 bases; J trimming: 7 bases; junction bases outside the gene matches: 11. The CDR3 loop reads CASSLAKGQGGREQYF. CDR3 nucleotides: TGCGCCAGCAGCTTGGCCAAGGGACAGGGAGGAAGGGAGCAGTACTTC.

The chain employs TRBV3-1 (or the pseudogene TRBV3-2) and TRBJ1-1, with 9 bases fitting TRBD1. The ends lost 4 bases at V and 8 bases at J; junction bases unmatched: 5. The length of the CDR3 is 13 residues. CDR1 is LGHDT and CDR2 is YNNKEL in the germline V gene (reference sequence). In nucleotides, the CDR3 is TGTGCCAGCAGCCGACGGGACAGGGCCGAAGCTTTCTTT. Its translation is CASSRRDRAEAFF.

The chain recombines TRBV11-2 with TRBJ2-1; D may be TRBD2 (7 bases). The germline gives CDR1 SGHAT, CDR2 FQNNGV. Trimming cost V 1 base and J 7 bases, with 14 bases left between them. The CDR3 contains 15 residues. Here the CDR3 DNA reads TGTGCCAGCAGCTTAGGGGGGGGGCCCTTGAATGAGCAGTTCTTC. Amino acid sequence: CASSLGGGPLNEQFF. Supplemented by reference TRBV11-2 and TRBJ2-1, the full variable domain reads EAGVAQSPRYKIIEKRQSVAFWCNPISGHATLYWYQQILGQGPKLLIQFQNNGVVDDSQLPKDRFSAERLKGVDSTLKIQPAKLEDSAVYLCASSLGGGPLNEQFFGPGTRLTVL.

The chain's CDR3 is CASSFSTRGYGYTF. The CDR3 DNA follows: TGCGCCAGCAGCTTTTCGACCCGGGGCTATGGCTACACCTTC. The chain links TRBV5-1 to TRBJ1-2; D is undetermined. The germline gives CDR1 SGHRS, CDR2 YFSETQ. Trimming pared 2 bases from V and 4 bases from J, leaving 12 bases between. This CDR3 has 14 residues.

The genes are TRBV14 and TRBJ1-1; D call uncertain. Trimming stripped 4 bases from V and 0 bases from J, with 6 bases between. The CDR3 extends over 13 amino acids. Looked up from germline, CDR1 is SGHDN and CDR2 is FVKESK. The CDR3 reads CASSPVLNTEAFF. The CDR3 DNA reads as TGTGCCAGCAGCCCCGTTTTGAACACTGAAGCTTTCTTT.

The chain couples TRBV3-1 (or the pseudogene TRBV3-2) to TRBJ1-1; 8 bases line up with TRBD1. The CDR3 has 15 amino acids. V was pared by 6 bases and J by 3 bases, with 9 bases of the junction left unmatched. Per germline, CDR1 LGHDT and CDR2 YNNKEL (reference sequence). The CDR3 DNA follows: TGTGCCAGCAGGGTACGGACAGGGAGAGACACTGAAGCTTTCTTT. Protein product: CASRVRTGRDTEAFF.

V is TRBV10-1 and J is TRBJ2-7, with D perhaps TRBD1 (5 bases). Trimming took off 4 bases at V and 2 bases at J, with 9 bases between the two ends. The CDR3 extends over 13 amino acids. Germline assignment: CDR1 WNHNN and CDR2 SYGVQD (reference sequence). For the CDR3, the DNA is TGCGCCAGCAGTGGGGCAGGGACCTACGAGCAGTACTTC. Translation gives CASSGAGTYEQYF.